These T cell receptor beta chains were read from a single sample in a study of blood T cell repertoires in COVID-19. Some clones are missing from TCRdb's copy, which holds only in-frame ones; the method was immunoSEQ multiplex PCR. The sample gives almost 70,000 clones, approximately 88% of which show up once; about 6.4% is in the top ten. Sequenced sample: peripheral blood. Every receptor here comes from a woman in her 70s with acute or convalescent COVID-19. CDR3s include the opening cysteine and the closing phenylalanine or tryptophan. Fields, in order: J gene, V gene, clone size, D gene, CDR3 protein, CDR3 DNA. The D gene is left open where the match is weak. Not every row has a clone size; where given, it reads once, few, many or a size class.

>TRBJ1-2|TRBV6-6|.|.
CASRPGEGGYTF
TGTGCCAGCAGGCCCGGCGAGGGAGGCTACACCTTC
>TRBJ2-3|TRBV4-2|once|.
CASSQGSGPGDLQDTQYF
TGTGCCAGCAGCCAAGGGTCTGGGCCGGGAGATCTACAAGATACGCAGTATTTT
>TRBJ2-2|TRBV6-5|.|.
CASSSRGKQTGELFF
TGTGCCAGCAGCTCCAGGGGAAAACAAACCGGGGAGCTGTTTTTT
>TRBJ2-3|TRBV6-5|.|TRBD2
CASRTPSGGAEQYF
TGTGCCAGCCGAACCCCCAGCGGGGGGGCCGAGCAGTATTTT
>TRBJ2-3|TRBV4-2|.|.
CASSQGRGAGTDTQYF
TGTGCCAGCAGCCAAGGGAGAGGGGCGGGGACAGATACGCAGTATTTT
>TRBJ2-7|TRBV30|.|TRBD2
CAWSVDPLAGGSSYEQYF
TGTGCCTGGAGTGTAGACCCACTAGCGGGAGGGAGCTCCTACGAGCAGTACTTC
>TRBJ2-3|TRBV24-1|.|.
CATSDPGSSTDTQYF
TGTGCCACCAGTGATCCGGGAAGTAGCACAGATACGCAGTATTTT
>TRBJ1-1|TRBV7-3|.|TRBD1
CASSLTGPGTGAGAEAFF
TGTGCCAGCAGCTTAACGGGCCCCGGGACAGGGGCAGGCGCTGAAGCTTTCTTT
>TRBJ2-1|TRBV15|few|TRBD2
CATSSSWTSGVIYNEQFF
TGTGCCACCAGCAGTTCCTGGACTAGCGGGGTGATCTACAATGAGCAGTTCTTC
>TRBJ1-1|TRBV7-2|.|TRBD1
CASSTRTGDPEAFF
TGTGCCAGCAGCACACGGACAGGGGACCCTGAAGCTTTCTTT
>TRBJ1-1|TRBV7-2|.|.
CASSDSTGNTEAFF
TGTGCCAGCAGCGACTCGACAGGGAACACTGAAGCTTTCTTT
>TRBJ1-2|TRBV27|few|.
CASSLLGGNYGYTF
TGTGCCAGCAGTTTGCTGGGGGGTAACTATGGCTACACCTTC
>TRBJ1-2|TRBV5-1|.|.
CASSLERAYGYTF
TGCGCCAGCAGCTTGGAGCGGGCCTATGGCTACACCTTC
>TRBJ1-5|TRBV18|.|TRBD1
CASSPATGVSNQPQHF
TGTGCCAGCTCACCAGCGACAGGGGTTAGCAATCAGCCCCAGCATTTT
>TRBJ1-2|TRBV3-1/TRBV3-2|.|TRBD1
CASSQDTTGGMYGYTF
TGTGCCAGCAGCCAAGATACCACAGGGGGTATGTATGGCTACACCTTC
>TRBJ1-6|TRBV3-1/TRBV3-2|.|.
CASSQAGVGSPLHF
TGTGCCAGCAGCCAAGCAGGGGTAGGATCACCCCTCCACTTT
>TRBJ1-1|TRBV27|.|.
CASRAQSANTEAFF
TGTGCCAGCAGGGCACAGTCCGCGAACACTGAAGCTTTCTTT
>TRBJ2-6|TRBV7-2|.|.
CASSIPTGIGANVLTF
TGTGCCAGCAGCATTCCCACAGGGATTGGGGCCAACGTCCTGACTTTC
>TRBJ2-2|TRBV9|.|.
CASSVYRATGELFF
TGTGCCAGCAGCGTTTACAGGGCCACCGGGGAGCTGTTTTTT
>TRBJ1-5|TRBV15|.|.
CATSSGNRNQPQHF
TGTGCCACCAGCAGTGGGAACAGGAATCAGCCCCAGCATTTT
>TRBJ2-3|TRBV28|.|.
CASSLLGSSTDTQYF
TGTGCCAGCAGTTTACTAGGATCTAGCACAGATACGCAGTATTTT
>TRBJ1-1|TRBV15|.|.
CATSRDPQRPSYTEAFF
TGTGCCACCAGCAGAGATCCCCAGCGGCCTTCTTACACTGAAGCTTTCTTT
>TRBJ2-2|TRBV3-1/TRBV3-2|.|TRBD2
CASSQELAVTGELFF
TGTGCCAGCAGCCAAGAGCTAGCGGTCACCGGGGAGCTGTTTTTT
>TRBJ2-1|TRBV4-3|.|TRBD2
CASSQDGLAGSYNEQFF
TGCGCCAGCAGCCAAGATGGTCTAGCGGGGTCCTACAATGAGCAGTTCTTC
>TRBJ1-5|TRBV27|.|TRBD1
CASSPRQGGNQPQHF
TGTGCCAGCAGCCCCCGACAGGGGGGCAATCAGCCCCAGCATTTT
>TRBJ2-5|TRBV24-1|.|TRBD2
CATSDSGSGLETQYF
TGTGCCACCAGTGATAGCGGGAGTGGATTGGAGACCCAGTACTTC
>TRBJ1-5|TRBV4-1|.|.
CASSQGQINQPQHF
TGCGCCAGCAGCCAAGGACAGATCAATCAGCCCCAGCATTTT
>TRBJ2-7|TRBV6-5|.|TRBD2
CASSLIAGSSYEQYF
TGTGCCAGCAGCCTAATAGCGGGGAGCTCCTACGAGCAGTACTTC
>TRBJ2-5|TRBV5-1|.|.
CASSLSGIKETQYF
TGCGCCAGCAGCTTGTCGGGAATTAAAGAGACCCAGTACTTC
>TRBJ2-6|TRBV3-1/TRBV3-2|.|.
CASSLSRSSGANVLTF
TGTGCCAGCAGCCTCTCTAGATCCTCTGGGGCCAACGTCCTGACTTTC
>TRBJ1-6|TRBV30|.|TRBD1
CAWDGTAGSPLHF
TGTGCCTGGGACGGGACAGCAGGTTCACCCCTCCACTTT
>TRBJ1-5|TRBV24-1|.|.
CATSDSGRSSNQPQHF
TGTGCCACCAGTGATTCCGGCAGGTCGAGCAATCAGCCCCAGCATTTT
>TRBJ1-2|TRBV7-9|.|.
CASSLVGLDGYTF
TGTGCCAGCAGCTTAGTCGGGTTAGATGGCTACACCTTC
>TRBJ1-6|TRBV6-2/TRBV6-3|.|.
CASSYTPRDSPLHF
TGTGCCAGCAGTTACACGCCCAGGGATTCACCCCTCCACTTT
>TRBJ1-4|TRBV13|.|.
CASSPGADDPTNEKLFF
TGTGCCAGCAGCCCGGGAGCCGACGACCCAACTAATGAAAAACTGTTTTTT
>TRBJ2-7|TRBV6-1|.|.
CASSYNGFSYEQYF
TGTGCCAGCAGTTATAACGGGTTCTCCTACGAGCAGTACTTC
>TRBJ1-6|TRBV2|.|TRBD1
CASSEPRGLNSPLHF
TGTGCCAGCAGTGAACCCAGGGGGCTGAATTCACCCCTCCACTTT
>TRBJ1-1|TRBV6-5|.|.
CASSYSIRNTEAFF
TGTGCCAGCAGTTACTCGATCAGGAACACTGAAGCTTTCTTT
>TRBJ2-5|TRBV4-2|.|.
CASSQDGESSETQYF
TGTGCCAGCAGCCAAGACGGGGAGTCTTCAGAGACCCAGTACTTC
>TRBJ2-2|TRBV24-1|.|.
CATMVGGPTGELFF
TGTGCCACCATGGTTGGGGGCCCCACCGGGGAGCTGTTTTTT
>TRBJ1-1|TRBV6-2/TRBV6-3|.|.
CASSYRGNTEAFF
TGTGCCAGCAGTTACAGAGGAAACACTGAAGCTTTCTTT
>TRBJ2-7|TRBV12-3/TRBV12-4|once|.
CASTSGSSYEQYF
TGTGCCAGCACTTCCGGGAGTTCCTACGAGCAGTACTTC
>TRBJ1-1|TRBV9|.|.
CASSAQAAGNTEAFF
TGTGCCAGCAGCGCTCAAGCGGCGGGCAACACTGAAGCTTTCTTT
>TRBJ2-6|TRBV7-6|.|.
CASSLGPGTSGANVLTF
TGTGCCAGCAGCTTAGGTCCCGGGACATCTGGGGCCAACGTCCTGACTTTC
>TRBJ1-1|TRBV25-1|.|.
CASILSGGTEAFF
TGTGCCAGCATTCTCAGCGGGGGGACTGAAGCTTTCTTT
>TRBJ1-2|TRBV27|.|TRBD1
CASSPDRGGGYTF
TGTGCCAGCAGTCCGGACAGGGGTGGTGGCTACACCTTC
>TRBJ1-2|TRBV18|.|.
CASSPPDRKGGYTF
TGTGCCAGCTCACCACCGGACAGAAAAGGAGGCTACACCTTC
>TRBJ2-1|TRBV28|.|TRBD2
CASSPRGGGKGEQFF
TGTGCCAGCAGTCCCCGGGGGGGAGGGAAGGGTGAGCAGTTCTTC